Listed below are T cell receptor beta chains from one sample, sequenced in a study of blood T cell repertoires in COVID-19. The protocol was immunoSEQ multiplex PCR, while the TCRdb copy is restricted to in-frame clones and leaves out a portion. The profile covers some 190,000 clones, with roughly nine tenths appearing a single time and around 1.1% taken by the ten largest. Material: peripheral blood. The receptors derive from a man aged 25-40 years with acute or convalescent COVID-19. Each CDR3 is given without its conserved first and last residue.

>TRBJ1-5|TRBV6-2/TRBV6-3
ASSDRGNRQPQH
>TRBJ1-1|TRBV11-2
ASSGTTGVTEAF
>TRBJ2-3|TRBV5-1
ASSLQGVSDTQY
>TRBJ2-7|TRBV20-1
SAHRAYEQY
>TRBJ1-2|TRBV28
ASRHTRTGVNYGYT
>TRBJ2-3|TRBV18
ASSWDNSWDTQY
>TRBJ2-7|TRBV6-6
ASTTSGSSYEQY
>TRBJ2-3|TRBV5-1
ASSLATYTDTQY
>TRBJ1-5|TRBV28
ASSWSGGNQPQH
>TRBJ1-2|TRBV28
ASSLGREYGYT
>TRBJ1-4|TRBV6-1
ASSEQGKEKLF
>TRBJ2-7|TRBV28
ASTPGQGKPPEQY